These 29 T cell receptor beta chains were sequenced from one sample in a study of blood T cells in healthy people across ages. A sample-barcoded 5' primer and a J-beta primer mix were used in a second PCR of roughly 7 to 12 cycles. MiXCR, run by TCRdb on the 5' RACE reads, gives a single entry per CDR3 protein. The data contain 1,100,000 or so distinct CDR3 sequences, 40% to 50% of them seen just once; the ten biggest clones take up approximately 20%. The sample consisted of blood. The receptors originated from a woman aged 55 to 70 in good health.

The chain joins TRBV14 to TRBJ2-1; D might be TRBD1 (6 bases). This CDR3 contains 17 residues. Germline-derived CDR1 and CDR2 are SGHDN and FVKESK. Trimming stripped 1 base from V and 5 bases from J, with 18 bases between. DNA for the CDR3: TGTGCCAGCAGCCAAGTGGGGGCTGCGGCCCGAAACAATGAGCAGTTCTTC. Translation gives CASSQVGAAARNNEQFF. The whole variable domain, remainder taken from reference TRBV14 and TRBJ2-1, is EAGVTQFPSHSVIEKGQTVTLRCDPISGHDNLYWYRRVMGKEIKFLLHFVKESKQDESGMPNNRFLAERTGGTYSTLKVQPAELEDSGVYFCASSQVGAAARNNEQFFGPGTRLTVL.

The J gene is TRBJ2-7, the V gene TRBV4-1; weak D call: TRBD2 (5 bases). CDR3 length: 10 residues. In germline, CDR1 is MGHRA, CDR2 YSYEKL. Between the trimmed V and J ends, which lost 6 bases and 6 bases, there was a span of 6 bases. The CDR3 region is CASSTSEQYF. In nucleotides, the CDR3 is TGCGCCAGCAGTACTAGCGAGCAGTACTTC.

The V call is TRBV20-1, the J call TRBJ2-3; TRBD2 aligns across 9 bases. Trimming cost V 5 bases and J 4 bases; bases outside gene matches: 10. The germline V gene encodes CDR1 DFQATT and CDR2 SNEGSKA (reference sequence). The CDR3 has 15 residues. The CDR3 nucleotides read TGCAGTGCTGGCGGGGGGGTATTGAACCCAGATACGCAGTATTTT. It specifies CSAGGGVLNPDTQYF.

The rearrangement links TRBV9 to TRBJ2-3; 8 bases match TRBD2. The ends lost 4 bases at V and 7 bases at J; junction bases unmatched: 11. Germline CDR1 and CDR2: SGDLS and YYNGEE. The CDR3 is made up of 15 amino acids. The CDR3 region has the DNA TGTGCCAGCAGCCCGCTAAGCGGGAGAGGCAATACGCAGTATTTT. It encodes CASSPLSGRGNTQYF. The variable domain in full, completed from reference TRBV9 and TRBJ2-3, reads DSGVTQTPKHLITATGQRVTLRCSPRSGDLSVYWYQQSLDQGLQFLIQYYNGEERAKGNILERFSAQQFPDLHSELNLSSLELGDSALYFCASSPLSGRGNTQYFGPGTRLTVL.

This clonotype was detected only a few times. This rearrangement joins TRBV7-6 to TRBJ2-3; 7 bases are shared with TRBD1. This CDR3 is 17 amino acids long. Trimming took 4 bases from V and 0 from J; bases not matched to a gene: 10. Germline CDR1 reads SGHVS; CDR2 reads FNYEAQ. DNA of the CDR3: TGTGCCAGCAGCTCGGCAACCGGGACAGCTAGCACAGATACGCAGTATTTT. This codes for CASSSATGTASTDTQYF. The variable domain in full, completed from reference TRBV7-6 and TRBJ2-3, reads GAGVSQSPRYKVTKRGQDVALRCDPISGHVSLYWYRQALGQGPEFLTYFNYEAQQDKSGLPNDRFSAERPEGSISTLTIQRTEQRDSAMYRCASSSATGTASTDTQYFGPGTRLTVL.

The chain combines TRBV6-5 with TRBJ1-2; D is perhaps TRBD1 (6 bases). V gave up 0 bases and J gave up 3 bases, with 17 bases separating them. The CDR3 length is 17 residues. Germline V CDR1 and CDR2: MNHEY, SVGAGI. CDR3 sequence reads: CASSYSGGSGGYYGYTF. CDR3 nucleotides: TGTGCCAGCAGTTACTCCGGGGGCAGCGGGGGGTACTATGGCTACACCTTC.

The chain joins TRBV15 to TRBJ2-7, with D possibly TRBD1 on 6 matching bases. The CDR3 length is 17 residues. Germline V gene lookup returns CDR1 LNHNV and CDR2 YYDKDF (reference sequence). The V and J ends lost 1 base and 0 bases respectively, with 16 bases between them. CDR3 sequence reads: CATSRASTGRGSYEQYF. CDR3 nucleotide sequence: TGTGCCACCAGCAGAGCCTCGACAGGACGTGGCTCCTACGAGCAGTACTTC.

Written as DNA, the CDR3 is TGTGCCAGCAGCTTACGGCGGCAGGGGGCCCACGAGCAGTACTTC. This gives the protein CASSLRRQGAHEQYF. J is TRBJ2-7 and V is TRBV11-1; 8 bases map to TRBD1. CDR3 length equals 15 residues. Germline assignment: CDR1 SGHAT and CDR2 FQDESV (reference sequence). V was clipped by 2 bases and J by 5 bases; unmatched bases: 8.

This sequence joins TRBV20-1 and TRBJ2-5; 9 bases match TRBD2. Per the germline V gene, CDR1 is DFQATT and CDR2 is SNEGSKA (reference sequence). The CDR3 has 14 residues. The junction had 13 bases not matched to a gene; V was cut back by 5 bases and J by 9 bases. The CDR3 sequence: CSAEPGLAGGPQYF. DNA for the CDR3: TGCAGTGCTGAACCGGGACTAGCCGGTGGTCCCCAGTACTTC.

This clonotype was seen only once. The germline gene is not matched at one end of the junction; a read error may be the cause. The chain employs TRBV5-1 and TRBJ1-1; TRBD1 might be the D (5 bases). Germline CDR1 SGHRS, CDR2 YFSETQ. This CDR3 is built from 14 residues. Here the CDR3 reads CAGSSFPGWTEAFF. The CDR3 DNA is TGCGCCGGCAGCTCTTTTCCAGGGTGGACTGAAGCTTTCTTT.

This clonotype showed up just a few times. The J gene is TRBJ1-1, the V gene TRBV12-3 or TRBV12-4, with D tentatively TRBD1 (5 bases). The V gene lost 6 bases and the J gene lost 7 bases, with 12 bases spanning the gap. This CDR3 is built from 12 residues. In DNA form, the CDR3 reads TGTGCCAGCAGCCTCGACAGACTTGAAGCTTTCTTT. This gives the protein CASSLDRLEAFF.

This clonotype was recorded a few times. The chain recombines TRBV10-2 with TRBJ2-3; D possibly corresponds to TRBD2 (6 bases). Germline V gene lookup returns CDR1 WSHSY and CDR2 SAAADI. This CDR3 contains 15 residues. The V end lost 0 bases, the J end lost 0 bases, and 7 bases lay between the germline ends. The CDR3 DNA reads TGCGCCAGCAGTGAGTCGGCGGGGAGCACAGATACGCAGTATTTT. Protein: CASSESAGSTDTQYF.

The V gene is TRBV7-7, the J gene TRBJ2-2, with 8 positions matching TRBD2. This CDR3 has 17 amino acids. Germline V CDR1 and CDR2: SSHAT, FNYEAQ (reference sequence). The trim removed 5 bases at V and 0 bases at J, leaving 8 bases unmatched. The CDR3 sequence: CASSQVPSGSNTGELFF. CDR3 in DNA: TGTGCCAGCAGCCAGGTGCCTAGCGGGTCGAACACCGGGGAGCTGTTTTTT.

V gene TRBV7-2 combines with J gene TRBJ1-4, with 7 bases aligning to TRBD1. Germline CDR1 is SGHTA and CDR2 is FQGNSA. V lost 5 bases, J lost 6 bases, and 6 bases stayed unmatched. CDR3 length: 14 residues. As DNA, the CDR3 is TGTGCCAGCAGCCGGGACAGTTGGGATGAAAAACTGTTTTTT. It yields the protein CASSRDSWDEKLFF.

The chain joins TRBV27 to TRBJ1-1; maybe TRBD1 (5 bases). Per germline, CDR1 MNHEY and CDR2 SMNVEV (reference sequence). V was clipped by 6 bases and J by 11 bases, with 13 bases between them. The CDR3 spans 11 residues. CDR3 bases: TGTGCCAGCAGAAAACTGGGGCGCGCTTTCTTT. Translation: CASRKLGRAFF.

The rearrangement uses TRBV20-1 and TRBJ2-3, with D tentatively TRBD2 (6 bases). CDR3 length equals 15 residues. Deletions cut 3 bases from V and 0 bases from J, with 13 bases between. Germline CDR1 is DFQATT and CDR2 is SNEGSKA (reference sequence). CDR3 sequence reads: CSARTVGGSTDTQYF. In DNA form, the CDR3 reads TGCAGTGCTAGGACCGTAGGAGGGAGCACAGATACGCAGTATTTT.

This clonotype was found a few times. The chain employs TRBV5-1 and TRBJ2-3; weak D call: TRBD1 (5 bases). Germline V lookup: CDR1 SGHRS, CDR2 YFSETQ. This CDR3 region has 15 residues. Trimming removed 3 bases at V and 0 bases at J, with 11 bases between. The CDR3 DNA follows: TGCGCCAGCAGCTACAGGAGTACTAGCACAGATACGCAGTATTTT. Translating it yields CASSYRSTSTDTQYF.

The V call is TRBV6-5, the J call TRBJ1-2; 8 bases align to TRBD1. The CDR3 extends over 14 amino acids. Trimming cost V 1 base and J 8 bases; bases outside gene matches: 6. CDR1 and CDR2 from the germline V gene are MNHEY and SVGAGI. In nucleotides, the CDR3 is TGTGCCAGCAGTTACTTCGGGACAGGACAAGGCTACACCTTC. Encoded protein: CASSYFGTGQGYTF.

This clonotype was observed a handful of times. V is TRBV6-1 and J is TRBJ2-7, with 9 bases fitting TRBD2. From germline, CDR1 is MNHNS and CDR2 SASEGT. Trimming at V came to 4 bases and at J to 3 bases, leaving 13 bases not matched to a gene. The CDR3 covers 17 residues. CDR3 region: CASSAPYSGTSSYEQYF. CDR3 coding DNA: TGTGCCAGCAGTGCGCCTTACTCCGGGACTAGCAGCTACGAGCAGTACTTC.

This clonotype was recorded at least ten times. The CDR3 loop reads CASSLAGTSGSYKNIQYF. CDR3 coding DNA: TGTGCCAGCAGCTTAGCGGGGACTAGCGGGAGTTATAAAAACATTCAGTACTTC. The chain links TRBV7-2 to TRBJ2-4; TRBD2 matches at 14 bases. CDR3 length equals 18 residues. The trim removed 0 bases at V and 4 bases at J, leaving 5 bases unmatched. CDR1 and CDR2 from the germline V gene are SGHTA and FQGNSA. Using reference TRBV7-2 and TRBJ2-4 for the parts outside the CDR3, the full variable domain is GAGVSQSPSNKVTEKGKDVELRCDPISGHTALYWYRQSLGQGLEFLIYFQGNSAPDKSGLPSDRFSAERTGGSVSTLTIQRTQQEDSAVYLCASSLAGTSGSYKNIQYFGAGTRLSVL.

The J gene is TRBJ1-1, the V gene TRBV29-1; D not resolved. This CDR3 is 12 amino acids long. CDR1 is SQVTM and CDR2 is ANQGSEA in the germline V gene. Trimming pared 4 bases from V and 7 bases from J, leaving 13 bases between. In DNA form, the CDR3 reads TGCAGCGTTGGGCGGAGGTTCGGTGAAGCTTTCTTT. It is translated as CSVGRRFGEAFF.

The sample holds a few counts of this clonotype. This chain connects TRBV20-1 to TRBJ2-2; D is unresolved. This CDR3 has 12 amino acids. V was shortened by 2 bases and J by 5 bases, with 6 bases between the two germline ends. From germline, CDR1 is DFQATT and CDR2 SNEGSKA (reference sequence). This chain's CDR3 is CSARYGTGELFF. The DNA for the CDR3 is TGCAGTGCTAGATATGGGACCGGGGAGCTGTTTTTT.

The chain uses TRBV20-1 and TRBJ2-1; no reliable D call. This CDR3 comprises 12 residues. The V end was cut by 3 bases, the J end by 5 bases, with 8 bases between. The germline gives CDR1 DFQATT, CDR2 SNEGSKA (reference sequence). CDR3 bases: TGCAGTGCTAGTGGGCGTCACAATGAGCAGTTCTTC. Amino acid sequence: CSASGRHNEQFF.

This clonotype was counted once. The V and J genes are TRBV27 and TRBJ1-4; 9 bases fit TRBD1. This CDR3 is built from 17 residues. With V trimmed by 4 bases and J by 3 bases, 9 bases remained unmatched. Germline CDR1 MNHEY, CDR2 SMNVEV (reference sequence). CDR3 sequence: CASSYGTGTRANEKLFF. The CDR3, as DNA: TGTGCCAGCAGTTACGGGACAGGGACTAGGGCTAATGAAAAACTGTTTTTT.

The V gene is TRBV15, the J gene TRBJ2-1; TRBD1 agrees at 9 bases. The CDR3 runs to 13 residues. CDR1 is LNHNV, CDR2 YYDKDF, per germline (reference sequence). The V segment lost 3 bases and the J segment 10 bases; nucleotides outside the gene matches: 4. The CDR3 DNA reads as TGTGCCACCAGCAGGACAGGGGGGGACGAGCAGTTCTTC. Protein product: CATSRTGGDEQFF.

To note about this clonotype: One end of the junction varies from germline; a read error may be responsible. V gene TRBV12-3 or TRBV12-4 combines with J gene TRBJ2-6; D remains unclear. The CDR3 is 15 residues long. The CDR3 sequence: CTSTLGGPGANVLTF. The CDR3 DNA is TGTACCAGCACCCTCGGTGGGCCTGGGGCCAACGTCCTGACTTTC.

The chain joins TRBV7-2 to TRBJ2-1, with TRBD2 as a possible D gene (6 bases). Trimming took 5 bases from V and 2 from J, leaving 10 bases between them. CDR1 is SGHTA and CDR2 is FQGNSA in the germline V gene. This CDR3 spans 14 amino acids. CDR3 amino acids: CASSVAGPYNEQFF. CDR3 DNA: TGTGCCAGCAGCGTTGCGGGACCCTACAATGAGCAGTTCTTC.

This clonotype was counted a few times. The V and J genes are TRBV20-1 and TRBJ2-7, with D perhaps TRBD1 or TRBD2 (7 bases each). Germline V gene lookup returns CDR1 DFQATT and CDR2 SNEGSKA (reference sequence). The CDR3 spans 13 residues. V was cut by 3 bases and J by 1 base, with 10 bases left in between. The CDR3 nucleotides read TGCAGTGCTAGGCAGGGGGGGTCCTACGAGCAGTACTTC. Protein sequence: CSARQGGSYEQYF.

This sequence joins TRBV29-1 and TRBJ1-6, with D perhaps matching TRBD1 (5 bases). Germline lookup yields CDR1 SQVTM and CDR2 ANQGSEA. CDR3 length: 14 amino acids. Trimming stripped 7 bases from V and 7 bases from J, with 17 bases between. The CDR3 coding sequence is TGCAGCGCAGGGTCCGGGACGGGGAATTCACCCCTCCACTTT. Translation: CSAGSGTGNSPLHF.